One sample yielded the 26 T cell receptor beta chains listed below, sequenced in a study of early T cells in non-severe SARS-CoV-2 infection. MiXCR, run by TCRdb on the 5' RACE reads, gives a single entry per CDR3 protein. Of 35,000 to 50,000 distinct CDR3 sequences listed, about 6.5% are singletons. Here the sequenced sample was whole blood, taken at baseline. Receptor source: an adult who was a healthcare worker with PCR-confirmed SARS-CoV-2 infection or an uninfected control (not recorded which).

The sample holds many counts of this clonotype. The V and J genes are TRBV4-3 and TRBJ2-1; 9 nucleotides align to TRBD1. The germline V gene encodes CDR1 LGHNA and CDR2 YSLEER. The CDR3 contains 17 residues. Trimming cost V 4 bases and J 4 bases; bases outside gene matches: 11. The CDR3 coding sequence is TGCGCCAGCAGCCGCGACCCACAGGGGGCCTTATACAATGAGCAGTTCTTC. Translated, it gives CASSRDPQGALYNEQFF.

J is TRBJ1-1 and V is TRBV6-1; D remains ambiguous. Germline loops: CDR1 MNHNS, CDR2 SASEGT. The V and J ends lost 6 bases and 5 bases respectively, with 16 bases between them. This CDR3 spans 14 amino acids. CDR3: CASRLGVGYTEAFF. DNA for the CDR3: TGTGCCAGCAGGCTCGGTGTAGGGTATACTGAAGCTTTCTTT.

This chain connects TRBV5-6 to TRBJ2-3; the D gene is possibly TRBD1 (6 bases). The CDR3 extends over 15 amino acids. V lost 4 bases to trimming and J lost 1 base, with 13 bases between them. Germline CDR1 is SGHDT and CDR2 is YYEEEE. CDR3 in DNA: TGTGCCAGCAGCCTGAGACAGGTTGGCACAGATACGCAGTATTTT. This translates into CASSLRQVGTDTQYF.

V is TRBV10-3 and J is TRBJ1-2; D is uncertain. The CDR3 runs 16 residues. V lost 1 base, J lost 3 bases, and 15 bases lay in between. Germline V gene lookup returns CDR1 ENHRY and CDR2 SYGVKD. The CDR3 coding sequence is TGTGCCATCAGTGAGTGGCCGGGCCGCTCGTACTATGGCTACACCTTC. Protein: CAISEWPGRSYYGYTF.

This clonotype occurred many times. This rearrangement joins TRBV6-2 or TRBV6-3 to TRBJ1-2; tentatively, D is TRBD1 (5 bases). The CDR3 runs to 13 residues. Germline CDR1 and CDR2: MNHEY and SVGEGT. Deletions cut 7 bases from V and 4 bases from J, with 13 bases between. CDR3 nucleotides: TGTGCCAGCAACGGCAGGGAATTCTATGGCTACACCTTC. Translated, it gives CASNGREFYGYTF.

This clonotype was detected ten times or more. The chain employs TRBV29-1 and TRBJ1-2, with 9 positions matching TRBD1. J gave up 3 bases and V 6 bases, and 5 bases lay outside the gene matches. This CDR3 spans 13 amino acids. Looked up from germline, CDR1 is SQVTM and CDR2 is ANQGSEA. The CDR3 reads CSVTGGKDYGYTF. The CDR3 nucleotides are TGCAGCGTCACAGGGGGCAAAGACTATGGCTACACCTTC.

This clonotype was picked up many times. CDR3 sequence reads: CASSFPAPNEQFF. CDR3 DNA: TGTGCCAGCAGCTTTCCGGCCCCCAATGAGCAGTTCTTC. This chain links TRBV7-9 with TRBJ2-1, with no clear D. CDR1 is SEHNR, CDR2 FQNEAQ, per germline (reference sequence). Trimming cost V 3 bases and J 6 bases, with 9 bases left between them. The CDR3 totals 13 residues. The full variable domain, rest sourced from reference TRBV7-9 and TRBJ2-1, is DTGVSQNPRHKITKRGQNVTFRCDPISEHNRLYWYRQTLGQGPEFLTYFQNEAQLEKSRLLSDRFSAERPKGSFSTLEIQRTEQGDSAMYLCASSFPAPNEQFFGPGTRLTVL.

There are many counts of this clonotype. The genes are TRBV12-3 or TRBV12-4 and TRBJ2-3; D uncertain. CDR3 size: 12 residues. V lost 3 bases and J lost 5, with 6 bases in between. This CDR3 is CASSFVIDTQYF. The CDR3 coding sequence is TGTGCCAGCAGTTTTGTGATAGATACGCAGTATTTT.

This clonotype was found many times. J is TRBJ2-2 and V is TRBV28; D remains unclear. CDR3 size: 11 residues. Trimming pared 5 bases from V and 6 bases from J, leaving 4 bases between. CDR1 is MDHEN and CDR2 is SYDVKM in the germline V gene. CDR3 bases: TGTGCCAGCAGTAGGGCCGGGGAGCTGTTTTTT. Translating it yields CASSRAGELFF. Complete variable domain (other parts from reference TRBV28 and TRBJ2-2): DVKVTQSSRYLVKRTGEKVFLECVQDMDHENMFWYRQDPGLGLRLIYFSYDVKMKEKGDIPEGYSVSREKKERFSLILESASTNQTSMYLCASSRAGELFFGEGSRLTVL.

This clonotype was seen many times. This rearrangement joins TRBV9 to TRBJ2-3, with D unclear. In germline, CDR1 is SGDLS, CDR2 YYNGEE. This CDR3 contains 12 residues. Trimming left V 4 bases short and J 0 bases short, with 3 bases between. The CDR3 loop is CASSSSTDTQYF. CDR3 in DNA: TGTGCCAGCAGCTCTAGCACAGATACGCAGTATTTT.

The chain uses TRBV12-3 or TRBV12-4 and TRBJ2-3; D is unclear. The CDR3 runs to 12 residues. Trimming removed 5 bases from V and 6 bases from J, with 9 bases in between. The CDR3 DNA is TGTGCCAGCAGTCCCTCGCCCGATACGCAGTATTTT. Residues: CASSPSPDTQYF.

V gene TRBV9 combines with J gene TRBJ1-1; the match to TRBD1 covers 7 bases. The CDR3 covers 15 residues. Germline trimming cut 0 bases from V and 4 bases from J; bases unmatched to any gene: 6. Germline V gene sequence: CDR1 SGDLS, CDR2 YYNGEE. Here the CDR3 reads CASSVDQGVGTEAFF. The CDR3 DNA reads TGTGCCAGCAGCGTAGATCAGGGGGTTGGCACTGAAGCTTTCTTT.

In regard to this clonotype: A much larger clone lies a single base off, so this may be a read error. The V call is TRBV11-2, the J call TRBJ2-3; TRBD2 matches 16 bases. With V trimmed by 4 bases and J by 5 bases, 9 bases remained unmatched. Germline lookup yields CDR1 SGHAT and CDR2 FQNNGV. CDR3 length: 18 residues. The chain's CDR3 is CASSSGKGLAGGRDTQYF. Here the CDR3 DNA reads TGTGCCAGCAGCTCCGGAAAGGGACTAGCGGGGGGGCGAGATACGCAGTATTTT.

This clonotype was detected a few times. V and J are TRBV12-3 or TRBV12-4 and TRBJ1-2; D remains ambiguous. CDR3 length: 13 amino acids. Trimming stripped 6 bases from V and 4 bases from J, with 12 bases between. The CDR3: CASSYRTSYGYTF. The CDR3 region has the DNA TGTGCCAGCAGCTATCGGACCTCCTATGGCTACACCTTC.

This sequence joins TRBV19 and TRBJ2-1; TRBD2 matches 7 bases. V gave up 5 bases and J gave up 6 bases; unmatched junction bases: 4. Per the germline V gene, CDR1 is LNHDA and CDR2 is SQIVND (reference sequence). The CDR3 totals 13 residues. In nucleotides, the CDR3 is TGTGCCAGTAGTCTCGGCGGGGGCAATGAGCAGTTCTTC. Encoded protein: CASSLGGGNEQFF.

This clonotype was counted only a few times. V is TRBV28 and J is TRBJ1-2, with 8 bases identical to TRBD1. This CDR3 has 15 amino acids. Unmatched junction bases numbered 7, after V lost 3 bases and J lost 4 bases. Looked up from germline, CDR1 is MDHEN and CDR2 is SYDVKM. The CDR3 sequence is CASSLPGQGVYGYTF. The CDR3 coding sequence is TGTGCCAGCAGTTTGCCCGGACAGGGAGTCTATGGCTACACCTTC.

This clonotype showed up many times. The chain combines TRBV7-9 with TRBJ2-5; 9 positions agree with TRBD2. CDR1 SEHNR and CDR2 FQNEAQ come from the germline V gene (reference sequence). The CDR3 runs 17 residues. Trimming took 2 bases from V and 3 from J; bases not matched to a gene: 10. The CDR3 is CASSLLGGLAGKETQYF. As DNA, the CDR3 is TGTGCCAGCAGCTTACTCGGGGGGCTAGCGGGAAAAGAGACCCAGTACTTC.

The sample holds many counts of this clonotype. The V gene is TRBV10-3, the J gene TRBJ1-1, with unresolved D. CDR3 length: 14 residues. Trimming took 3 bases from V and 2 from J, leaving 10 bases between them. Germline CDR1 ENHRY, CDR2 SYGVKD. The CDR3 reads CAISDEGFNTEAFF. CDR3 nucleotide sequence: TGTGCCATCAGTGATGAGGGTTTTAACACTGAAGCTTTCTTT.

The chain is built from TRBV12-3 or TRBV12-4 and TRBJ2-1, with D perhaps matching TRBD1 (5 bases). Trimming took off 1 base at V and 0 bases at J, with 7 bases between the two ends. The CDR3 runs 15 residues. The CDR3 nucleotides read TGTGCCAGCAGTTTAGGGACAAGCTCCTACAATGAGCAGTTCTTC. Its translation: CASSLGTSSYNEQFF.

As regards this clonotype: Being one base from a much bigger clone, this may be a read error. V gene TRBV20-1 combines with J gene TRBJ1-3; D not resolved. The CDR3 has 18 amino acids. Germline V CDR1 and CDR2: DFQATT, SNEGSKA (reference sequence). The CDR3 protein is CNARDVEGVGPSGNTIYF. The CDR3 nucleotides are TGCAATGCTAGAGATGTGGAGGGAGTGGGTCCCTCTGGAAACACCATATATTTT.

This clonotype has at least ten counts. The chain joins TRBV3-1 to TRBJ2-4; TRBD1 matches at 9 bases. The V gene's germline CDR1 is LGHDT and CDR2 YNNKEL (reference sequence). This CDR3 is built from 16 residues. J was trimmed by 2 bases and V by 4 bases; bases with no gene match: 6. The CDR3 protein is CASSPLGTGTKNIQYF. The CDR3, as DNA: TGTGCCAGCAGCCCGTTAGGGACAGGGACCAAAAACATTCAGTACTTC. Using reference TRBV3-1 and TRBJ2-4 for the parts outside the CDR3, the full variable domain is DTAVSQTPKYLVTQMGNDKSIKCEQNLGHDTMYWYKQDSKKFLKIMFSYNNKELIINETVPNRFSPKSPDKAHLNLHINSLELGDSAVYFCASSPLGTGTKNIQYFGAGTRLSVL.

The V gene is TRBV20-1, the J gene TRBJ2-3, with 9 bases lining up with TRBD2. Per germline, CDR1 DFQATT and CDR2 SNEGSKA (reference sequence). After removal of 3 bases from V and 6 bases from J, the junction contained 4 bases not matched to a gene. The CDR3 length is 13 residues. Here the CDR3 reads CSASLAGADTQYF. The CDR3 DNA follows: TGCAGTGCTAGTTTAGCGGGGGCCGATACGCAGTATTTT.

The V call is TRBV20-1, the J call TRBJ2-5, with 11 bases aligning to TRBD1. Germline CDR1 reads DFQATT; CDR2 reads SNEGSKA (reference sequence). This CDR3 is 15 amino acids long. Germline trimming cut 5 bases from V and 2 bases from J; bases unmatched to any gene: 7. CDR3 sequence reads: CSAGMRDRGQETQYF. The CDR3 DNA reads as TGCAGTGCTGGAATGCGGGACAGGGGGCAAGAGACCCAGTACTTC.

This clonotype was found many times. The V and J genes are TRBV7-6 and TRBJ2-2, with 8 bases lining up with TRBD1. The CDR3 is 14 residues long. Germline V CDR1 and CDR2: SGHVS, FNYEAQ. V lost 6 bases and J lost 7; bases outside the gene matches: 7. The CDR3 DNA reads as TGTGCCAGCAGTTACAGTGACAGGGGCGGGGAGCTGTTTTTT. Protein: CASSYSDRGGELFF.

This clonotype occurred many times. V usage is TRBV29-1 and J usage is TRBJ2-7, with D possibly being TRBD1 or TRBD2 (5 bases each). V was shortened by 6 bases and J by 1 base, with 10 bases between the two germline ends. Germline CDR1 is SQVTM and CDR2 is ANQGSEA. The CDR3 contains 12 residues. The CDR3 region is CSVGTVSYEQYF. DNA for the CDR3: TGCAGCGTCGGGACGGTTTCCTACGAGCAGTACTTC.

This clonotype was found a few times. The CDR3 spells CASSLPGQGTDEQYF. The CDR3 nucleotides read TGTGCCAGCAGCTTACCGGGACAGGGAACGGACGAGCAGTACTTC. This chain uses TRBV7-9 with TRBJ2-7, with TRBD1 identical over 9 bases. The CDR3 has 15 amino acids. The germline V gene has CDR1 SEHNR and CDR2 FQNEAQ (reference sequence). V dropped 2 bases and J dropped 5; count of bases not matched to a gene: 7.